This T cell receptor (beta chain) was documented in a study of CD8 T cells in Susac syndrome. Sequencing of TCR beta, carried out with a high-throughput approach, was applied to CD8+ and CD4+ T cells from the blood. The CD8+ and CD4+ T cells were negatively isolated, with the TEMRA cells enriched by FACS. RNA in amounts of about 0.5 to 1 ug was reverse transcribed with random hexamers. A single record per CDR3 protein comes from TCRdb applying MiXCR to the immunoSEQ multiplex PCR reads. Of 85,000 to 120,000 distinct CDR3 sequences listed, roughly 94% are singletons. V lost 3 bases and J lost 2; bases outside the gene matches: 6. Germline V gene data show CDR1 as MRHNA and CDR2 as SNTAGT. This CDR3 has 15 amino acids.

Sequenced: CD8+ T cells from PBMCs. The chain joins TRBV6-4 to TRBJ2-5; 7 positions match TRBD2. The receptor comes from a human donor with Susac syndrome. In DNA, the CDR3 is TGTGCCAGCAGTGATCCAGCGGGGCTACAAGAGACCCAGTACTTC. It specifies CASSDPAGLQETQYF.